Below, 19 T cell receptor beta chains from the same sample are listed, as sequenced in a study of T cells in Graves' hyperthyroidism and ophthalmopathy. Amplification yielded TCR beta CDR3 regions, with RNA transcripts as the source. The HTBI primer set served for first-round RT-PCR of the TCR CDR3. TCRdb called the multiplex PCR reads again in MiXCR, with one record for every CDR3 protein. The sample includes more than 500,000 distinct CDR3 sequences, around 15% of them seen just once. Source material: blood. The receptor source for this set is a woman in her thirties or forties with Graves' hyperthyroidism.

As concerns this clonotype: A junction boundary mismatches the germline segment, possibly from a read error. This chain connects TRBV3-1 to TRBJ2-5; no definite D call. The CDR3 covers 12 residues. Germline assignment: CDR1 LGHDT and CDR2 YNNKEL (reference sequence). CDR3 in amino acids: CASSQDRTAVNF. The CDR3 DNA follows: TGTGCCAGCAGCCAAGATCGGACGGCGGTTAACTTC.

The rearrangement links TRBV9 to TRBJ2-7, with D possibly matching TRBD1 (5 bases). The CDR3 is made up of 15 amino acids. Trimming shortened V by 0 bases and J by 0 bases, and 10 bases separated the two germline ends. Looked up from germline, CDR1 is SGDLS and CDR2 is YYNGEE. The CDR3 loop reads CASSVGPGNSYEQYF. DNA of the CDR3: TGTGCCAGCAGCGTAGGGCCAGGGAACTCCTACGAGCAGTACTTC.

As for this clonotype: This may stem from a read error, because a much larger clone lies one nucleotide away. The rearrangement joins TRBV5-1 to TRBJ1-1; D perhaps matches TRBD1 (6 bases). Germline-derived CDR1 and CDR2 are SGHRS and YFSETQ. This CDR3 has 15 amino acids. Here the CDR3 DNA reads TGCGCCGGCAGCCAGGGGTCCAGCCTTAACACTGAAGCTTTCTTT. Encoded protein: CAGSQGSSLNTEAFF.

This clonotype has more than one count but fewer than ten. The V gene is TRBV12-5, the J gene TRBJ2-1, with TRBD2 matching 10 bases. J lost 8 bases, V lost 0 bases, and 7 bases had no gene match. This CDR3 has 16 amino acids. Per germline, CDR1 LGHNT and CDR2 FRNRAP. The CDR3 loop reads CASGLVIAGGDHEQFF. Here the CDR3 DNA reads TGTGCTAGTGGTTTGGTCATAGCGGGAGGAGACCATGAGCAGTTCTTC.

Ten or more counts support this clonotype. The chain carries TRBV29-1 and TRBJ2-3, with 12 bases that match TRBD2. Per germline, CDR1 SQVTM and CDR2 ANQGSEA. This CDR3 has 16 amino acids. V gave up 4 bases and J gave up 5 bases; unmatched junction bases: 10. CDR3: CSVVLGLAGSVDTQYF. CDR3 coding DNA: TGCAGCGTTGTACTCGGACTAGCGGGATCAGTAGATACGCAGTATTTT.

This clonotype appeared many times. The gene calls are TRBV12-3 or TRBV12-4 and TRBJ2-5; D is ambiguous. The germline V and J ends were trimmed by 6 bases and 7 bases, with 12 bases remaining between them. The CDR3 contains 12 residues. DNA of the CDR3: TGTGCCAGCAGCCCTTCGTTGTTGACCCAGTACTTC. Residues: CASSPSLLTQYF.

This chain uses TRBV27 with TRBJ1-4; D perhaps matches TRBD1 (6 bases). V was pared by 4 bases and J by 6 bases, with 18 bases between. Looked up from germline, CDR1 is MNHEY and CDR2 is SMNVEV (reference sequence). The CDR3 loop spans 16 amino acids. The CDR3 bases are TGTGCCAGCAGTTCCCTAGGGGGGGGGATTGATGAAAAACTGTTTTTT. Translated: CASSSLGGGIDEKLFF.

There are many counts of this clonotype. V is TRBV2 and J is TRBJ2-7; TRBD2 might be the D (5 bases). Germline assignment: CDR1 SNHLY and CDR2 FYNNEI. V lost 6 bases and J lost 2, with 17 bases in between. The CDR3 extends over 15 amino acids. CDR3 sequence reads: CASRATGLAAYEQYF. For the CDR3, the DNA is TGTGCCAGCAGAGCTACTGGACTGGCCGCCTACGAGCAGTACTTC.

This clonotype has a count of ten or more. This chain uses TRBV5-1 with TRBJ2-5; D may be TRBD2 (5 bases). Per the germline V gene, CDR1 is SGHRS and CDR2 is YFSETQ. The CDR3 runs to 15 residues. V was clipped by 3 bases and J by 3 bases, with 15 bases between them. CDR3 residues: CASSSGSSVEETQYF. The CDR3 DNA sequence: TGCGCCAGCAGCTCGGGATCTAGTGTAGAAGAGACCCAGTACTTC.

The CDR3 loop is CSASPEAKNIQYF. CDR3 DNA: TGCAGTGCCTCCCCGGAAGCCAAAAACATTCAGTACTTC. J is TRBJ2-4 and V is TRBV20-1, with D uncertain. The germline CDR1 and CDR2 sequences are DFQATT and SNEGSKA (reference sequence). The germline V and J ends were trimmed by 6 bases and 0 bases, with 9 bases remaining between them. The CDR3 runs 13 residues.

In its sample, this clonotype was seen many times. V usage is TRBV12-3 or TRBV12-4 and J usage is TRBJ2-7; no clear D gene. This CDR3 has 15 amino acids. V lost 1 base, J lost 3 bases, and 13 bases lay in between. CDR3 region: CASSLEQSSRYEQYF. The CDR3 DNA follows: TGTGCCAGCAGTTTAGAACAGTCATCCCGCTACGAGCAGTACTTC.

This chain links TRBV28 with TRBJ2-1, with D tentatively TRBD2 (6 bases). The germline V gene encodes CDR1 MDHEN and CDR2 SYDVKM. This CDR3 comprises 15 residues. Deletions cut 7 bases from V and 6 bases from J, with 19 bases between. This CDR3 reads CASTPPPRGANEQFF. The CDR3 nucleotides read TGTGCCAGCACCCCACCCCCGCGGGGCGCCAATGAGCAGTTCTTC.

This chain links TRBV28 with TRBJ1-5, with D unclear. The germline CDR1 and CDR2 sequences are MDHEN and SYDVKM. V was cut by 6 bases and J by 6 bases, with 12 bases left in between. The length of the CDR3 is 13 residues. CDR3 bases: TGTGCCAGCAGCCCCTGGATTCTTCAGCCCCAGCATTTT. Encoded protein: CASSPWILQPQHF. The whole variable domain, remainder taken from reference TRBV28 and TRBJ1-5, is DVKVTQSSRYLVKRTGEKVFLECVQDMDHENMFWYRQDPGLGLRLIYFSYDVKMKEKGDIPEGYSVSREKKERFSLILESASTNQTSMYLCASSPWILQPQHFGDGTRLSIL.

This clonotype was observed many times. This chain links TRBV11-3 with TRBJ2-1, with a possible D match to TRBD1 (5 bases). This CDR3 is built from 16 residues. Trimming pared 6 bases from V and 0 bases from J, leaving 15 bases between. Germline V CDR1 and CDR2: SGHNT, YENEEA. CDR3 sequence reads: CASSSRQLFSYNEQFF. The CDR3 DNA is TGTGCCAGCAGTTCGAGACAGCTTTTCTCCTACAATGAGCAGTTCTTC.

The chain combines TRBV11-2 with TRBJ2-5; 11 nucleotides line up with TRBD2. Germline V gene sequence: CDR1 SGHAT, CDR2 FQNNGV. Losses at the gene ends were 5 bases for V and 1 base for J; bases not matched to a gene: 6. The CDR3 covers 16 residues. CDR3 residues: CASSARGLAVQETQYF. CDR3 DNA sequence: TGTGCCAGCAGCGCCAGGGGACTAGCGGTCCAAGAGACCCAGTACTTC.

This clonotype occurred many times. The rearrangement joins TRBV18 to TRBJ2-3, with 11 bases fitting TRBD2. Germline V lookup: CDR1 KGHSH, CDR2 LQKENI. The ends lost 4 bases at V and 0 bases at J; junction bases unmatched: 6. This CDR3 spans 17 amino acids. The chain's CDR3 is CASSQGTSGLSTDTQYF. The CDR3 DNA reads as TGTGCCAGCTCACAAGGGACTAGCGGCCTTAGCACAGATACGCAGTATTTT.

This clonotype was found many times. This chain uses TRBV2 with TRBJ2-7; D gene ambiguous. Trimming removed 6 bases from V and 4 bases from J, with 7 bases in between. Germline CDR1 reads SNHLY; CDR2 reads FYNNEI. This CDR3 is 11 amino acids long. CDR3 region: CASRLEYEQYF. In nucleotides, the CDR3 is TGTGCCAGCAGGCTGGAATACGAGCAGTACTTC.

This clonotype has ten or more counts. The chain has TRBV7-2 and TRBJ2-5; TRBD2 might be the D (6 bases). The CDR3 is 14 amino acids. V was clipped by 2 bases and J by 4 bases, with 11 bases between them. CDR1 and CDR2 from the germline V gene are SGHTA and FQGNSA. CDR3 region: CASSLFGGGETQYF. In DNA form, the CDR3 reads TGTGCCAGCAGCTTATTCGGGGGAGGAGAGACCCAGTACTTC.

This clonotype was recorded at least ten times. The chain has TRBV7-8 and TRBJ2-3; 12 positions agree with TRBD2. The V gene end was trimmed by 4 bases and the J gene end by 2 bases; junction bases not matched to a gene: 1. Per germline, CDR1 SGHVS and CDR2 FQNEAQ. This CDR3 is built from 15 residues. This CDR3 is CASSWTSGITDTQYF. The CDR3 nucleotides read TGTGCCAGCAGCTGGACTAGCGGGATCACAGATACGCAGTATTTT.